A selection of T cell receptor beta chains follows, all from one sample in a study of tumor and adjacent non-tumor tissue in lung cancer. One entry per CDR3 protein results from TCRdb running MiXCR on the multiplex PCR reads. The table has 69,000 or so distinct CDR3 sequences, 73% seen once. What was sequenced was lung tumor tissue. All receptors derive from a man between 60 and 75 years old with non-small cell lung cancer. The CDR3 runs from the conserved cysteine through the conserved F or W. A D gene is named only where the DNA matches it firmly. Not every row has a clone size; where given, it reads once, few, many or a size class.

J | D | size | V | DNA | CDR3
TRBJ2-7 | TRBD2 | - | TRBV5-1 | TGCACCAGCAGCTGGGGGACTAGCGGGAGCTACAAGCAGTACTTC | CTSSWGTSGSYKQYF
TRBJ2-1 | - | - | TRBV29-1 | TGCAGCGTTGAAGACCCCCTAGAGAATGATCAGTTCTTC | CSVEDPLENDQFF
TRBJ2-2 | - | - | TRBV5-1 | TGCGCCAGCAGCTTGGGTAGCGCCCGGGAGCTGTTTTTT | CASSLGSARELFF
TRBJ2-7 | TRBD2 | - | TRBV20-1 | TGCAGTGCTAGAGGACTAGCGGGAAGGAGACAGTACGAGCAGCACTTC | CSARGLAGRRQYEQHF
TRBJ2-3 | - | - | TRBV5-4 | TGTGCCAGCAACCCTATAGAGCGGAAGCCGGGAGATACGCAGTATTTT | CASNPIERKPGDTQYF
TRBJ2-1 | - | - | TRBV10-2 | TGCGCCACCTGCTCTGGGATTGAGCAGTTCTTC | CATCSGIEQFF
TRBJ1-6 | TRBD1 | - | TRBV6-1 | TGTGCCAGAAATACAGGGGGTTATAATTCAAACATAAAATTT | CARNTGGYNSNIKF
TRBJ1-6 | - | - | TRBV6-1 | TGTGCCAGCAGTGCCCTGATGCCAGGCCTCGATTCACCCCTCCACTTT | CASSALMPGLDSPLHF
TRBJ2-3 | - | once | TRBV29-1 | TGCAGCGTTGAAGTTGGAGGGATGACAGATACGCAGTATTTT | CSVEVGGMTDTQYF
TRBJ1-1 | - | once | TRBV6-6 | TGTGCTAGCAGGCCCCAGGGAATGGATGAAGCTTTCTTT | CASRPQGMDEAFF
TRBJ2-7 | - | - | TRBV20-1 | TGCAGTGCTGGGGGCAGGAGGCAATGCTTC | CSAGGRRQCF
TRBJ2-3 | TRBD1 | - | TRBV29-1 | TGCAGCGTTGGATACAGGGGTACGCTGTATTTT | CSVGYRGTLYF
TRBJ2-2 | - | - | TRBV28 | TGTGCCAGCAGTTTAGGCGGGATCAACACCAGGAAGCTGTTTTTT | CASSLGGINTRKLFF
TRBJ2-3 | - | - | TRBV20-1 | TGCAGTGCTGATCAATCTAGGAATCAGCCCCAGTATTTT | CSADQSRNQPQYF
TRBJ2-4 | - | once | TRBV7-9 | TGTGCCAGCAGTTCCGAGACTACCCGCTGGGACATTCAGTACTTC | CASSSETTRWDIQYF
TRBJ2-5 | - | - | TRBV14 | TGTGCCAGCAGCCACTGGACTTGCGGGATGCAAGAGACCCAGTACTTC | CASSHWTCGMQETQYF
TRBJ1-5 | TRBD1 | - | TRBV6-2/TRBV6-3 | TGTGCCAGCACTTACGGGACAGGGAACAATCAGCCACAGCATTTT | CASTYGTGNNQPQHF
TRBJ2-7 | TRBD1 | - | TRBV5-5 | TGTGCCAGCAGCGGCACAGGGGGTGACCTTATGGTGCACGAGCAGTACTTC | CASSGTGGDLMVHEQYF
TRBJ2-5 | - | - | TRBV11-1 | TGTGCCAGCAGGATCGGGACCGTCGGTAAAGAGACCCAGTGCTTC | CASRIGTVGKETQCF
TRBJ2-3 | - | - | TRBV24-1 | TGTGCCACCTGTGATTTGACGGTTAGCACAGATACGCAGTATTTT | CATCDLTVSTDTQYF
TRBJ1-1 | - | - | TRBV20-1 | TGTAGTGCTAGAGACGGGGTGGCCGATGAAGCTTTCTTT | CSARDGVADEAFF
TRBJ2-5 | - | few | TRBV11-2 | TGTGACAGCCGACTGACGGAGGAGACACACTACTTC | CDSRLTEETHYF
TRBJ2-3 | TRBD1 | - | TRBV6-1 | TGTGCCAACAGGATACAGACAGGGAGCACAGATACGCAGTATTTT | CANRIQTGSTDTQYF
TRBJ1-5 | TRBD1 | - | TRBV10-2 | TGCGCCAGCAGGGTGACAGGGTATAGCAATCAGGCCCAGCATTTT | CASRVTGYSNQAQHF
TRBJ2-1 | - | - | TRBV20-1 | TGCACCGCTAGAGTTCGGGGAGGAGTCAATGAGCAGTTCTTC | CTARVRGGVNEQFF
TRBJ2-7 | TRBD1 | - | TRBV29-1 | TGCAGCGCTCGGGGAGACAGGGGTGGGTACGAGAAGTACTTC | CSARGDRGGYEKYF
TRBJ2-1 | - | - | TRBV9 | TGCGCTAGCAGCGTCGAGGATAGCTCCTACGATGAGCAGTTCTTC | CASSVEDSSYDEQFF
TRBJ1-4 | - | - | TRBV12-3/TRBV12-4 | TGTGCCTGCAGTTCGGGGCCTGAAGAACTGTTTTTT | CACSSGPEELFF
TRBJ2-3 | TRBD2 | - | TRBV20-1 | TGCAAGGCTAGATCTAGCGGGAGCGCAGATACGCAGTATTTT | CKARSSGSADTQYF
TRBJ1-5 | - | - | TRBV20-1 | TGCAGTGCCTGTCGGACTGATAACAATCAGCCCCAGCATTTT | CSACRTDNNQPQHF
TRBJ2-1 | - | few | TRBV30 | TGTGCCTGGAGTTCTGGGACTCCCAATGAGCAGTTCTTC | CAWSSGTPNEQFF
TRBJ1-5 | - | - | TRBV28 | TGTGGCAGCAGTCTCTCGGGTAACAATCAGCCCCAGCATTTT | CGSSLSGNNQPQHF
TRBJ1-2 | - | few | TRBV6-5 | TGTACCAGCACCCTAGCACAGGGTAACTATGGCTACACCTTC | CTSTLAQGNYGYTF
TRBJ2-1 | - | - | TRBV6-2/TRBV6-3 | TGTACCAGCAGCGAGCTGGCTGGAGGCCGGAATGAGCAGTTCTTC | CTSSELAGGRNEQFF
TRBJ2-3 | - | - | TRBV20-1 | TGCAGTGCCAGAGTCGGAGGGATAACAGTTACGCAGTATTTT | CSARVGGITVTQYF